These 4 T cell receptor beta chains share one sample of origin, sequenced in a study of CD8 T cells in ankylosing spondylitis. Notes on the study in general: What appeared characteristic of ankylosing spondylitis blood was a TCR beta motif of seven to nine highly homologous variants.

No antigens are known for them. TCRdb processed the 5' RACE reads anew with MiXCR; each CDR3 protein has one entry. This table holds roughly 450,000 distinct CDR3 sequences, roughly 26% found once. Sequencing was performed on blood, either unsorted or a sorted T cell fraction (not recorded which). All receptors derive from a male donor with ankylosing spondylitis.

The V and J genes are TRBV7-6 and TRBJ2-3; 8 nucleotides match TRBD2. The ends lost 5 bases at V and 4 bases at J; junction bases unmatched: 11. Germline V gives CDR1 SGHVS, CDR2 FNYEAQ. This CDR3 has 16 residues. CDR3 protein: CASSLSGGRKADTQYF. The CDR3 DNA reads TGTGCCAGCAGCCTCTCCGGCGGGAGGAAGGCAGATACGCAGTATTTT.

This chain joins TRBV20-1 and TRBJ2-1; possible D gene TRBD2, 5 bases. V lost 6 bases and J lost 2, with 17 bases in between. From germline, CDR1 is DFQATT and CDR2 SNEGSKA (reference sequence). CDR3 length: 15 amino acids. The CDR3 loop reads CSADPGDITYNEQFF. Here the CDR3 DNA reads TGCAGTGCAGACCCCGGGGATATCACCTACAATGAGCAGTTCTTC.

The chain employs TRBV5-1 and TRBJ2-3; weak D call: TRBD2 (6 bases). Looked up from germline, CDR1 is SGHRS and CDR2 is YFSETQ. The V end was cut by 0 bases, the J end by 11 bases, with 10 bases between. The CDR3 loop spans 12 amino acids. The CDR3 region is CASSLGGDEQYF. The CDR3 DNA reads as TGCGCCAGCAGCTTGGGGGGGGATGAGCAGTATTTT.

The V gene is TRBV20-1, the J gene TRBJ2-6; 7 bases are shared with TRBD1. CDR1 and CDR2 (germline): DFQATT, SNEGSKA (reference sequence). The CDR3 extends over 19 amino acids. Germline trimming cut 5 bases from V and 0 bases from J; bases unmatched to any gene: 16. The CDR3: CSAHSLRDRVSSGANVLTF. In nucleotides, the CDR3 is TGCAGTGCTCATAGCCTCCGCGACAGGGTTAGCTCTGGGGCCAACGTCCTGACTTTC.